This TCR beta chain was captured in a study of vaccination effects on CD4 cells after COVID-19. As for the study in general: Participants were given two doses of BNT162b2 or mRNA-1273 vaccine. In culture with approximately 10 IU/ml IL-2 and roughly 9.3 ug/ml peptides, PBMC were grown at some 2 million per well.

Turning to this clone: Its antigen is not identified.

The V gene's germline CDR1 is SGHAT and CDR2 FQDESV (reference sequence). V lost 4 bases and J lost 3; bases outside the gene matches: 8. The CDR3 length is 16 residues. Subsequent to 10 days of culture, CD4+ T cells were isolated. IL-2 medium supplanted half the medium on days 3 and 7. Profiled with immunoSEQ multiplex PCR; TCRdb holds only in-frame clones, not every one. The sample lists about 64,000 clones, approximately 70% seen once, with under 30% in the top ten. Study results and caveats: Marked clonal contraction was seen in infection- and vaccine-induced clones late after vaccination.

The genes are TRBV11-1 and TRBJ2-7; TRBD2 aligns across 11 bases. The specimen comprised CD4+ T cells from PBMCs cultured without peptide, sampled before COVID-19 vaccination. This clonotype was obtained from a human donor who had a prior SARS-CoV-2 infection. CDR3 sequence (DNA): TGTGCCAGCAGCTCCGGACCGGGACTAGCGGTCTACGAGCAGTACTTC. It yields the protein CASSSGPGLAVYEQYF.